This TCR beta chain was captured by sequencing in a study of T cell responses to AZD1222 COVID-19 vaccine. Profiling relied on immunoSEQ multiplex PCR, and the TCRdb table lists in-frame clones only, not all of them. The sample records fewer than 110,000 clones, 91% being singletons. CDR1 and CDR2 (germline): GTSNPN, SVGIG (reference sequence). CDR3 length: 15 amino acids. Deletions cut 0 bases from V and 1 base from J, with 7 bases between. The TCR was taken from an adult in good health. The specimen comprised peripheral blood, sampled on day 0 of AZD1222 vaccination. The chain couples TRBV30 to TRBJ2-6, with D possibly TRBD2 on 6 matching bases. The CDR3 loop reads CAWSVGGSGANVLTF. The CDR3 DNA follows: TGTGCCTGGAGTGTGGGGGGATCTGGGGCCAACGTCCTGACTTTC.